Described below is a single T cell receptor (beta chain) sequence and its context. Antigen: not known. This CDR3 has 13 amino acids. V shed 6 bases and J shed 4 bases, with 12 bases lying between them. Looked up from germline, CDR1 is LNHDA and CDR2 is SQIVND (reference sequence). Antigen-specific CD4+ T cells were expanded (with viral peptide pools) by the ViraFEST assay ahead of sequencing. Upon completion of 10 to 11 days in culture, CD4+ T cells were isolated. BNT162b2 vaccine or mRNA-1273 vaccine was given to participants in two doses. This entry belongs to a study of vaccination effects on CD4 cells after COVID-19. Assay used: immunoSEQ multiplex PCR; TCRdb lists only in-frame clones, some missing. The sample includes about 66,000 clones, roughly three quarters of them seen just once.

The TCR originated in a human donor who received a COVID-19 vaccine. The V call is TRBV19, the J call TRBJ1-2; D perhaps matches TRBD1 (6 bases). Sequenced here: CD4+ T cells from PBMCs cultured with HCoV-OC43 spike peptides, sampled after COVID-19 vaccination. Subset here: HCoV-OC43 spike overlapping peptide pool stimulation. The chain's CDR3 is CASSRQDIYGYTF. The CDR3 nucleotides read TGTGCCAGTAGCCGACAGGACATCTATGGCTACACCTTC. The whole variable domain, remainder taken from reference TRBV19 and TRBJ1-2, is DGGITQSPKYLFRKEGQNVTLSCEQNLNHDAMYWYRQDPGQGLRLIYYSQIVNDFQKGDIAEGYSVSREKKESFPLTVTSAQKNPTAFYLCASSRQDIYGYTFGSGTRLTVV.